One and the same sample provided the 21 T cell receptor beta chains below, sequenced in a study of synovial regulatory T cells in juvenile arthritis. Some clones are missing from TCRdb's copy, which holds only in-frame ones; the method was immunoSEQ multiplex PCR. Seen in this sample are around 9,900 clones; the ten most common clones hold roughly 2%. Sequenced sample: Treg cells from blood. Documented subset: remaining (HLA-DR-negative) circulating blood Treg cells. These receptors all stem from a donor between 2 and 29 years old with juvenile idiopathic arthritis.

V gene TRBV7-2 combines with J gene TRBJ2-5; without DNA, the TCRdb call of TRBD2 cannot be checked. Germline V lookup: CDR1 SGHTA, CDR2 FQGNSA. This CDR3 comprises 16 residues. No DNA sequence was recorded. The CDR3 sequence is CASSRRLGPKTYEQYF.

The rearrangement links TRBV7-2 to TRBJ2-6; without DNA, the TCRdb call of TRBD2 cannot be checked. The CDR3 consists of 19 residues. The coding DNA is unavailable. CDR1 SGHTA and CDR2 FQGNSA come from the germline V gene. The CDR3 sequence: CASSSRTSGGAVRANVLTF.

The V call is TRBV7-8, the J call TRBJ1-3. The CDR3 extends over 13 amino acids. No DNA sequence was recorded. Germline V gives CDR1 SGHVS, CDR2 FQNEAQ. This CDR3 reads CASGTVSGNTIYF.

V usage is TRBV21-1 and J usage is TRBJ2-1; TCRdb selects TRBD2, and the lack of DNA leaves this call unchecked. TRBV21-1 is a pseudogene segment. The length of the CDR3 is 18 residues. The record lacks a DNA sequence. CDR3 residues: CASSKALDCLAGGNEQFF.

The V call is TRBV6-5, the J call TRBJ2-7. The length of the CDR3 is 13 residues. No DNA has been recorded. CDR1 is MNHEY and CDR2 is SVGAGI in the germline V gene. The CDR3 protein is CASSYLKQGEQYF.

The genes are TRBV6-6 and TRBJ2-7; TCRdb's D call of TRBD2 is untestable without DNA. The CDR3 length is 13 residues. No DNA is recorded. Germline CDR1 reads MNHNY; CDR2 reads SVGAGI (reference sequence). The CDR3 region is CASSSGTTYEQYF.

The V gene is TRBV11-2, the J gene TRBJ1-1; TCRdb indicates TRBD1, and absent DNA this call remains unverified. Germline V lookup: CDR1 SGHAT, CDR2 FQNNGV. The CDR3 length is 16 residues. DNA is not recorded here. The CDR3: CASSLARQGRNTEAFF.

Here the CDR3 reads CASSQGAGTGNTGELFF. The chain combines TRBV4-2 with TRBJ2-2; TCRdb calls TRBD1, which cannot be checked without DNA. This CDR3 is built from 17 residues. No nucleotide data were recorded. In germline, CDR1 is LGHNA, CDR2 YNFKEQ.

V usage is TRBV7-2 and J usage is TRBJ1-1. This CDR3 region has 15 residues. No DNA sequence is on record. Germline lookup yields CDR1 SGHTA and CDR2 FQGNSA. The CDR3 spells CASSLVRTVGTEAFF.

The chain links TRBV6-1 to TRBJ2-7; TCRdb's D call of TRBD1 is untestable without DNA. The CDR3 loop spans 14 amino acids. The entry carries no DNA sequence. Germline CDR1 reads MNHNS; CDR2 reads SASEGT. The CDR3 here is CASSEAVRVYGQYF.

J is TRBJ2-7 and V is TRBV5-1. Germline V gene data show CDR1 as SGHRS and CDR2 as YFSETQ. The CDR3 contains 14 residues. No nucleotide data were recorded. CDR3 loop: CASSGTRGSYEQYF.

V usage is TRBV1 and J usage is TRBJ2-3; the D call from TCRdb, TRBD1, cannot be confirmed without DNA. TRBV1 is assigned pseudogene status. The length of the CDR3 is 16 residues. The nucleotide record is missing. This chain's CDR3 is CTSSREQGIPTDTQYF.

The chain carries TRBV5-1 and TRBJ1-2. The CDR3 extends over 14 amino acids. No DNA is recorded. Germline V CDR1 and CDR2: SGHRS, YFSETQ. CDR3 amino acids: CASSPGVAGYGYTF.

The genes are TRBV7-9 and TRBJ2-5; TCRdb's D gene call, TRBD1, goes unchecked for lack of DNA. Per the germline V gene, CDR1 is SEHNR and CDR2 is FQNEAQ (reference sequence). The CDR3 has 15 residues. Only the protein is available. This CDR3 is CASSLALRGRETQYF.

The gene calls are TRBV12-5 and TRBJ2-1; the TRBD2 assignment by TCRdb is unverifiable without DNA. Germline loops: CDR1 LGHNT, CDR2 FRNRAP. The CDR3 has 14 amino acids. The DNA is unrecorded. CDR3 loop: CASTNHLAGDEQFF.

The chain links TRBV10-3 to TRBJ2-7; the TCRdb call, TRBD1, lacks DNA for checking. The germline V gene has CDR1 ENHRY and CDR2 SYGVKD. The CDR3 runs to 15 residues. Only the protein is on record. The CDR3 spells CAISDPGQGTHEQYF.

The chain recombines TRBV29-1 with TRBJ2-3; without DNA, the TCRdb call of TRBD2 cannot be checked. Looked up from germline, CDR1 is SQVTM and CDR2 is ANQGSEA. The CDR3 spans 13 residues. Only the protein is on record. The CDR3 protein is CSVESYSTDTQYF.

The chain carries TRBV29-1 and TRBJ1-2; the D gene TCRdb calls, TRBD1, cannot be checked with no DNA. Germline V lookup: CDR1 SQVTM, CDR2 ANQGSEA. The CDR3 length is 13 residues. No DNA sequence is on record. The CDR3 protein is CSVPGQARDGYTF.

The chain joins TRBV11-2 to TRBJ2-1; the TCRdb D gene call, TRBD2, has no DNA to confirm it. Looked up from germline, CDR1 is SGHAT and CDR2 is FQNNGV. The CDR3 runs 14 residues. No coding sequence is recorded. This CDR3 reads CASSLGSSYNEQFF. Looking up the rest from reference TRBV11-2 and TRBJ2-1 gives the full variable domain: EAGVAQSPRYKIIEKRQSVAFWCNPISGHATLYWYQQILGQGPKLLIQFQNNGVVDDSQLPKDRFSAERLKGVDSTLKIQPAKLEDSAVYLCASSLGSSYNEQFFGPGTRLTVL.

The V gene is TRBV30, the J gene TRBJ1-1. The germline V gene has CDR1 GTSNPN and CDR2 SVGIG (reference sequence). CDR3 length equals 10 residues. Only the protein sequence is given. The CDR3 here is CAWIGSKAFF.

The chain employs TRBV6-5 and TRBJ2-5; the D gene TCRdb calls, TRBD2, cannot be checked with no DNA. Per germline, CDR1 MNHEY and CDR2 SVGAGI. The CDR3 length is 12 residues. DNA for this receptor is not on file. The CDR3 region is CASREDGETQYF.